This is a list of T cell receptor beta chains from one sample in a study of cytomegalovirus exposure and HLA in healthy donors. Only in-frame clones appear in the TCRdb table, and some are missing; sequencing was by immunoSEQ multiplex PCR. Here the sample spans roughly 170,000 clones, around 80% being singletons. Sequences were obtained from PBMCs. The receptors here all came from a female donor in good health and CMV-seronegative. The CDR3 runs from the conserved cysteine through the conserved F or W. Fields, in order: J gene, V gene, CDR3 protein.

>TRBJ1-1|TRBV6-1
CASSEGGTSLEAFF
>TRBJ1-3|TRBV7-8
CASSPGTVSGNTIYF
>TRBJ1-2|TRBV19
CASSIGGGADGYTF
>TRBJ2-3|TRBV4-3
CASSRGRSPQDTQYF
>TRBJ1-4|TRBV7-3
CASSFPTRTGKEKLFF
>TRBJ1-2|TRBV2
CASSDEGNYGYTF
>TRBJ1-2|TRBV6-5
CASRDLGGSGDGYTF
>TRBJ1-3|TRBV19
CAVTDSLLGNTIYF
>TRBJ2-6|TRBV14
CASRPFSGANGLTF
>TRBJ2-5|TRBV7-3
CASSPFTSGGQETQYF
>TRBJ2-3|TRBV4-2
CASSPGSLVGGTDTQYF
>TRBJ2-5|TRBV4-1
CASSQLGRTSGGETQYF
>TRBJ2-4|TRBV28
CASGRWGAGIQYF
>TRBJ1-3|TRBV7-3
CASSLNPPPERTGNTIYF
>TRBJ2-3|TRBV28
CASSLLRDRGRIDTQYF